Following are 26 T cell receptor beta chains from one sample sequenced in a study of blood T cell repertoires in COVID-19. Profiling relied on immunoSEQ multiplex PCR, and the TCRdb table lists in-frame clones only, not all of them. The sample holds roughly 380,000 clones, more than 75% seen once. The sample comprised PBMCs or T cells enriched from blood (not recorded which). The receptors were gathered from a man under 40 who had recovered from COVID-19.

The chain joins TRBV6-5 to TRBJ1-6; TRBD1 agrees at 7 bases. The germline gives CDR1 MNHEY, CDR2 SVGAGI. The CDR3 is 14 residues long. With 6 bases clipped from V and 7 bases from J, the junction kept 6 bases outside the gene matches. The CDR3 is CASRGQTVNSPLHF. CDR3 DNA: TGTGCCAGCAGGGGACAGACAGTAAATTCACCCCTCCACTTT.

The gene calls are TRBV30 and TRBJ1-2; TRBD1 agrees at 9 bases. CDR1 is GTSNPN and CDR2 is SVGIG in the germline V gene (reference sequence). Trimming cost V 5 bases and J 8 bases; bases outside gene matches: 6. This CDR3 comprises 12 residues. The CDR3 here is CAWDRGYTGYTF. The CDR3 nucleotides read TGTGCCTGGGACAGGGGGTACACGGGCTACACCTTC.

This clone was found a few times. This sequence joins TRBV2 and TRBJ1-2, with TRBD1 as a possible D gene (5 bases). The V end was cut by 4 bases, the J end by 2 bases, with 11 bases between. Germline V gene sequence: CDR1 SNHLY, CDR2 FYNNEI. The CDR3 contains 14 residues. CDR3 amino acids: CASSAQELNYGYTF. CDR3 in DNA: TGTGCCAGCAGTGCACAGGAGTTGAACTATGGCTACACCTTC. Using reference TRBV2 and TRBJ1-2 for the parts outside the CDR3, the full variable domain is EPEVTQTPSHQVTQMGQEVILRCVPISNHLYFYWYRQILGQKVEFLVSFYNNEISEKSEIFDDQFSVERPDGSNFTLKIRSTKLEDSAMYFCASSAQELNYGYTFGSGTRLTVV.

The rearrangement links TRBV5-4 to TRBJ2-5; TRBD2 aligns across 12 bases. This CDR3 comprises 15 residues. The J segment lost 5 bases and the V segment lost 2 bases, leaving 4 bases of the junction unmatched. Germline-derived CDR1 and CDR2 are SGHNT and YYREEE (reference sequence). This chain's CDR3 is CASSFSSGGAETQYF. Written as DNA, the CDR3 is TGTGCCAGCAGCTTCTCTAGCGGGGGGGCCGAGACCCAGTACTTC.

This rearrangement joins TRBV5-4 to TRBJ1-3; D remains unclear. The CDR3 sequence is 14 residues long. Germline V gene sequence: CDR1 SGHNT, CDR2 YYREEE (reference sequence). Between the trimmed V and J ends, which lost 4 bases and 6 bases, there was a span of 14 bases. The CDR3 DNA follows: TGTGCCAGCAGCCCGGAGGGTGTGGAAAACACCATATATTTT. It specifies CASSPEGVENTIYF.

The rearrangement joins TRBV25-1 to TRBJ1-2; 7 positions match TRBD1. V trimming: 3 bases; J trimming: 0 bases; junction bases outside the gene matches: 4. Germline V gene sequence: CDR1 MGHDK, CDR2 SYGVNS. The CDR3 runs to 15 residues. CDR3 nucleotides: TGTGCCAGCAGTGATATCGGGACAGCTAACTATGGCTACACCTTC. Amino acids: CASSDIGTANYGYTF.

The CDR3 nucleotides are TGTGCCAGCAGCCACACAACCTACGAGCAGTACTTC. This gives the protein CASSHTTYEQYF. The rearrangement uses TRBV3-1 (or the pseudogene TRBV3-2) and TRBJ2-7; D remains unclear. V shed 3 bases and J shed 2 bases, with 5 bases lying between them. Per the germline V gene, CDR1 is LGHDT and CDR2 is YNNKEL (reference sequence). This CDR3 comprises 12 residues.

This clone was seen once. Written as DNA, the CDR3 is TGTGCCATCAGTTCTACCGCTGCCACCGGGGAGCTGTTTTTT. Residues: CAISSTAATGELFF. The rearrangement links TRBV10-3 to TRBJ2-2; no reliable D call. V dropped 5 bases and J dropped 4 bases, with 11 bases sitting between them. Germline values: CDR1 ENHRY, CDR2 SYGVKD. CDR3 size: 14 residues.

V is TRBV5-1 and J is TRBJ2-3; 13 bases agree with TRBD2. V lost 4 bases and J lost 12; bases outside the gene matches: 8. This CDR3 is 14 amino acids long. Germline V gene lookup returns CDR1 SGHRS and CDR2 YFSETQ. The CDR3 DNA reads as TGCGCCAGCAGCCTGCGGACTAGCGGGGGAGGTCAGTATTTT. It codes for CASSLRTSGGGQYF.

This clone was seen only a few times. The gene calls are TRBV6-2 or TRBV6-3 and TRBJ1-5; D might be TRBD1 (6 bases). V was shortened by 5 bases and J by 3 bases, with 14 bases between the two germline ends. The CDR3 has 15 amino acids. Per the germline V gene, CDR1 is MNHEY and CDR2 is SVGEGT. The CDR3 reads CASSRDGQFNQPQHF. The CDR3 DNA sequence: TGTGCCAGCAGTCGCGACGGACAGTTCAATCAGCCCCAGCATTTT.

The CDR3 region is CAWDYRGSGYTF. For the CDR3, the DNA is TGTGCCTGGGACTACAGGGGATCTGGCTACACCTTC. The genes are TRBV30 and TRBJ1-2; 7 positions agree with TRBD1. After removal of 5 bases from V and 7 bases from J, the junction contained 7 bases not matched to a gene. Germline V lookup: CDR1 GTSNPN, CDR2 SVGIG (reference sequence). The CDR3 consists of 12 residues.

The V and J genes are TRBV27 and TRBJ1-5; 8 bases fit TRBD1. CDR1 MNHEY and CDR2 SMNVEV come from the germline V gene (reference sequence). With 7 bases clipped from V and 2 bases from J, the junction kept 4 bases outside the gene matches. CDR3 length: 14 residues. The DNA of the CDR3 is TGTGCCAGCACCTCGGGACAGGGCAATCAGCCCCAGCATTTT. Its protein product is CASTSGQGNQPQHF.

CDR3 in amino acids: CASSMTNEQFF. In DNA, the CDR3 is TGTGCCAGCAGCATGACAAATGAGCAGTTCTTC. This chain connects TRBV6-5 to TRBJ2-1; no definite D call. The germline V gene has CDR1 MNHEY and CDR2 SVGAGI. The CDR3 totals 11 residues. The V end was cut by 6 bases, the J end by 7 bases, with 7 bases between.

This chain joins TRBV6-1 and TRBJ1-2; the D gene is possibly TRBD1 (6 bases). The CDR3 covers 15 residues. CDR1 is MNHNS and CDR2 is SASEGT in the germline V gene. V was clipped by 2 bases and J by 2 bases, with 12 bases between them. The CDR3 region is CASSEPGHTNYGYTF. For the CDR3, the DNA is TGTGCCAGCAGTGAACCGGGACACACCAACTATGGCTACACCTTC.

The J gene is TRBJ2-1, the V gene TRBV4-2; 11 bases match TRBD2. Germline lookup yields CDR1 LGHNA and CDR2 YNFKEQ. This CDR3 has 17 amino acids. The trim removed 0 bases at V and 10 bases at J, leaving 11 bases unmatched. In DNA, the CDR3 is TGTGCCAGCAGCCAAGAATTGGTAGCGGGGGGGCCTGGGGAGCAGTTCTTC. Translated: CASSQELVAGGPGEQFF.

The J gene is TRBJ1-1, the V gene TRBV30; perhaps TRBD1 as D (6 bases). Germline V CDR1 and CDR2: GTSNPN, SVGIG (reference sequence). CDR3 length: 15 amino acids. V was cut by 5 bases and J by 2 bases, with 18 bases left in between. CDR3 coding DNA: TGTGCCTGGTCCATGACAGGCTTGAAAAACACTGAAGCTTTCTTT. Translating it yields CAWSMTGLKNTEAFF.

The rearrangement uses TRBV27 and TRBJ1-5; D is ambiguous. V shed 1 base and J shed 5 bases, with 9 bases lying between them. The CDR3 sequence is 14 residues long. The V gene's germline CDR1 is MNHEY and CDR2 SMNVEV (reference sequence). This CDR3 reads CASSLYLGYQPQHF. In nucleotides, the CDR3 is TGTGCCAGCAGTTTATACCTCGGGTATCAGCCCCAGCATTTT.

V and J are TRBV6-5 and TRBJ1-5, with D possibly matching TRBD1 (5 bases). The CDR3 is made up of 14 amino acids. CDR1 is MNHEY and CDR2 is SVGAGI in the germline V gene. Deletions cut 7 bases from V and 1 base from J, with 11 bases between. The CDR3 bases are TGTGCCAGCACCGTAGGGGTAAGCAATCAGCCCCAGCATTTT. Translating it yields CASTVGVSNQPQHF.

The rearrangement joins TRBV12-3 or TRBV12-4 to TRBJ1-2; D is perhaps TRBD1 (6 bases). The V and J ends lost 2 bases and 6 bases respectively, with 10 bases between them. The CDR3 length is 13 residues. The DNA of the CDR3 is TGTGCCAGCAGTTTATTAAGGGGGAATGGCTACACCTTC. It translates to CASSLLRGNGYTF.

V gene TRBV19 combines with J gene TRBJ1-1; TRBD1 agrees at 8 bases. The germline CDR1 and CDR2 sequences are LNHDA and SQIVND (reference sequence). V trimming: 1 base; J trimming: 12 bases; junction bases outside the gene matches: 7. This CDR3 has 13 amino acids. CDR3 amino acids: CASSIALGQGPFF. In DNA, the CDR3 is TGTGCCAGTAGTATAGCCCTCGGACAGGGCCCTTTCTTT.

This chain connects TRBV29-1 to TRBJ1-2; D unclear. V shed 4 bases and J shed 7 bases, with 22 bases lying between them. The CDR3 sequence is 15 residues long. In germline, CDR1 is SQVTM, CDR2 ANQGSEA. The CDR3 loop is CSVALRAGDPRGYTF. CDR3 nucleotides: TGCAGCGTTGCTTTGAGGGCAGGCGATCCTCGTGGCTACACCTTC.

This sequence joins TRBV5-4 and TRBJ1-1; a weak D match, TRBD1 (6 bases). The CDR3 is 12 amino acids. Trimming shortened V by 7 bases and J by 8 bases, and 15 bases separated the two germline ends. Germline V lookup: CDR1 SGHNT, CDR2 YYREEE (reference sequence). The DNA for the CDR3 is TGTGCCAGCCGCCAAGGACAGCAAGAAGCTTTCTTT. Protein sequence: CASRQGQQEAFF.

The rearrangement links TRBV5-1 to TRBJ2-1, with D unclear. The CDR3 totals 15 residues. Germline V gene lookup returns CDR1 SGHRS and CDR2 YFSETQ. V gave up 1 base and J gave up 8 bases, with 16 bases separating them. The CDR3 protein is CASSLIGDILYEQFF. In nucleotides, the CDR3 is TGCGCCAGCAGCTTGATAGGTGACATTCTCTATGAGCAGTTCTTC.

V is TRBV6-1 and J is TRBJ2-1; TRBD1 matches at 7 bases. J lost 0 bases, V lost 3 bases, and 2 bases had no gene match. Germline CDR1 is MNHNS and CDR2 is SASEGT. The CDR3 is 15 amino acids. CDR3: CASSDRDSSYNEQFF. The CDR3 coding sequence is TGTGCCAGCAGTGATAGGGACAGCTCCTACAATGAGCAGTTCTTC.

CDR3 nucleotides: TGTGCCAGCAGAGGGCAGGCGGGGGAAAAACTGTTTTTT. Residues: CASRGQAGEKLFF. This sequence joins TRBV6-5 and TRBJ1-4; D not resolved. The ends were cut back, 6 bases at V and 8 bases at J, with 13 bases in the middle. The CDR3 runs to 13 residues. Germline assignment: CDR1 MNHEY and CDR2 SVGAGI.

This chain joins TRBV13 and TRBJ2-3; 7 bases align to TRBD2. The CDR3 covers 16 residues. The germline gives CDR1 PRHDT, CDR2 FYEKMQ (reference sequence). Trimming at V came to 2 bases and at J to 2 bases, leaving 7 bases not matched to a gene. In nucleotides, the CDR3 is TGTGCCAGCAGCTTATTGGGACTATCGGTCACAGATACGCAGTATTTT. Protein: CASSLLGLSVTDTQYF.